This TCR beta chain was captured in a study of blood T cell repertoires in COVID-19. Across the whole study: Both acute and convalescent COVID-19 samples were obtained from the United States, Italy and Spain.

The CDR3 consists of 15 residues. The germline V and J ends were trimmed by 3 bases and 6 bases, with 17 bases remaining between them. In germline, CDR1 is SGHVS, CDR2 FQNEAQ. Generated by immunoSEQ multiplex PCR, the TCRdb table keeps only in-frame clones and is missing some. Among about 130,000 clones listed, roughly 83% were seen once. This clone has more than one count but fewer than ten. The chain has TRBV7-8 and TRBJ1-2, with D possibly matching TRBD1 (5 bases). The receptor's source is a woman in her 70s with COVID-19, enrolled during active disease. The sequenced sample was peripheral blood. The CDR3 spells CASSFVGGLVDGYTF. The CDR3, as DNA: TGTGCCAGCAGCTTTGTGGGGGGGTTGGTAGATGGCTACACCTTC.